The 13 T cell receptor beta chains below all came from one sample that was sequenced in a study of T cell responses to AZD1222 COVID-19 vaccine. TCRdb's table, derived via immunoSEQ multiplex PCR, lists solely in-frame clones and lacks some. The top ten hold about 28% of the sample, which has approximately 84,000 clones, more than 80% seen once. Sample: peripheral blood, taken on day 0 of AZD1222 vaccination. The receptor source for this set is an adult in good health.

The rearrangement uses TRBV5-1 and TRBJ2-7; TRBD1 agrees at 9 bases. Trimming took 2 bases from V and 3 from J; bases not matched to a gene: 6. CDR1 and CDR2 from the germline V gene are SGHRS and YFSETQ. The CDR3 is 15 amino acids. CDR3 sequence reads: CASSFRGTGNYEQYF. CDR3 DNA sequence: TGCGCCAGCAGCTTTAGGGGGACAGGGAACTACGAGCAGTACTTC. Variable domain in full (rest from reference TRBV5-1 and TRBJ2-7): KAGVTQTPRYLIKTRGQQVTLSCSPISGHRSVSWYQQTPGQGLQFLFEYFSETQRNKGNFPGRFSGRQFSNSRSEMNVSTLELGDSALYLCASSFRGTGNYEQYFGPGTRLTVT.

The V and J genes are TRBV19 and TRBJ2-1, with a weak D call TRBD1 (6 bases). Trimming left V 3 bases short and J 4 bases short, with 13 bases between. The germline V gene has CDR1 LNHDA and CDR2 SQIVND (reference sequence). There are 15 residues in the CDR3. The chain's CDR3 is CASSILGQSYNEQFF. In DNA form, the CDR3 reads TGTGCCAGTAGTATCTTAGGACAGTCTTACAATGAGCAGTTCTTC.

The chain carries TRBV10-3 and TRBJ2-7; 7 bases are shared with TRBD1. This CDR3 has 14 amino acids. Germline values: CDR1 ENHRY, CDR2 SYGVKD. Unmatched junction bases numbered 5, after V lost 0 bases and J lost 6 bases. The CDR3 bases are TGTGCCATCAGTGAGTCTGGGACAGTTGCCGAGCAGTACTTC. It specifies CAISESGTVAEQYF.

V gene TRBV5-4 combines with J gene TRBJ2-6; D unclear. Germline CDR1 reads SGHNT; CDR2 reads YYREEE (reference sequence). V was cut by 4 bases and J by 1 base, with 9 bases left in between. The CDR3 is made up of 15 amino acids. The CDR3 bases are TGTGCCAGCAGCACCCAAGGGTCTGGGGCCAACGTCCTGACTTTC. This encodes CASSTQGSGANVLTF.

CDR3 sequence (DNA): TGTGCCAGCAAGGTTCTTGACAGGGCAGAACCCCTCCACTTT. Protein sequence: CASKVLDRAEPLHF. The chain employs TRBV28 and TRBJ1-6, with TRBD1 matching over 7 bases. With 7 bases clipped from V and 12 bases from J, the junction kept 12 bases outside the gene matches. The CDR3 has 14 residues. In germline, CDR1 is MDHEN, CDR2 SYDVKM.

This clone was counted only a few times. This chain connects TRBV27 to TRBJ2-7; D is unresolved. The CDR3 loop spans 15 amino acids. Trimming took off 2 bases at V and 2 bases at J, with 13 bases between the two ends. CDR1 MNHEY and CDR2 SMNVEV come from the germline V gene (reference sequence). CDR3 region: CASSLTTANPYEQYF. CDR3 nucleotides: TGTGCCAGCAGTTTAACCACAGCAAACCCCTACGAGCAGTACTTC.

This clone was observed a handful of times. CDR3 sequence (DNA): TGTGCCAGCAGTCGTCGGGACAGGGGGCTCTACGAAAAACTGTTTTTT. Translation gives CASSRRDRGLYEKLFF. This chain links TRBV28 with TRBJ1-4; TRBD1 agrees at 12 bases. J was trimmed by 8 bases and V by 5 bases; bases with no gene match: 9. The CDR3 has 16 residues. From germline, CDR1 is MDHEN and CDR2 SYDVKM. The full variable domain, completed using reference TRBV28 and TRBJ1-4, is DVKVTQSSRYLVKRTGEKVFLECVQDMDHENMFWYRQDPGLGLRLIYFSYDVKMKEKGDIPEGYSVSREKKERFSLILESASTNQTSMYLCASSRRDRGLYEKLFFGSGTQLSVL.

The V gene is TRBV5-5, the J gene TRBJ2-7, with D possibly being TRBD2 (6 bases). Germline loops: CDR1 SGHKS, CDR2 YYEKEE (reference sequence). The V and J ends lost 6 bases and 6 bases respectively, with 19 bases between them. CDR3 length: 14 amino acids. CDR3 sequence (DNA): TGTGCCAGCACCGCGGAGGGCCGTAGTGGCGAGCAGTACTTC. It translates to CASTAEGRSGEQYF.

V usage is TRBV27 and J usage is TRBJ2-2, with 11 bases fitting TRBD1. The CDR3 is 16 residues long. The germline V gene has CDR1 MNHEY and CDR2 SMNVEV (reference sequence). V was pared by 8 bases and J by 7 bases, with 12 bases of the junction left unmatched. The CDR3 nucleotides read TGTGCCAGCGGATCCTGGACAGGGGGCGGGATCGGGGAGCTGTTTTTT. This sequence encodes CASGSWTGGGIGELFF.

The chain carries TRBV25-1 and TRBJ2-1, with TRBD2 identical over 12 bases. The CDR3 loop spans 17 amino acids. Germline trimming cut 8 bases from V and 4 bases from J; bases unmatched to any gene: 12. Germline V lookup: CDR1 MGHDK, CDR2 SYGVNS. This CDR3 is CASGPQTSGGVYNEQFF. Here the CDR3 DNA reads TGTGCCAGCGGGCCCCAGACTAGCGGGGGAGTATACAATGAGCAGTTCTTC.

The chain recombines TRBV11-2 with TRBJ1-3; the D is unclear. V shed 4 bases and J shed 0 bases, with 7 bases lying between them. The CDR3 sequence is 14 residues long. Germline CDR1 and CDR2: SGHAT and FQNNGV. CDR3 sequence (DNA): TGTGCCAGCAGCTGGGATACCTCTGGAAACACCATATATTTT. It yields the protein CASSWDTSGNTIYF.

The gene calls are TRBV28 and TRBJ2-7, with a tentative D call TRBD2 (6 bases). The length of the CDR3 is 14 residues. Germline V lookup: CDR1 MDHEN, CDR2 SYDVKM. V gave up 6 bases and J gave up 6 bases, with 18 bases separating them. The chain's CDR3 is CASSLGSGVGEQYF. For the CDR3, the DNA is TGTGCCAGCAGCTTGGGGTCGGGAGTCGGCGAGCAGTACTTC.

The chain joins TRBV18 to TRBJ1-5, with TRBD1 as a possible D gene (6 bases). The V end was cut by 0 bases, the J end by 4 bases, with 7 bases between. Germline V gives CDR1 KGHSH, CDR2 LQKENI. The CDR3 is 14 residues long. CDR3 DNA: TGTGCCAGCTCACCACCGGGGGCTAATCAGCCCCAGCATTTT. This encodes CASSPPGANQPQHF.